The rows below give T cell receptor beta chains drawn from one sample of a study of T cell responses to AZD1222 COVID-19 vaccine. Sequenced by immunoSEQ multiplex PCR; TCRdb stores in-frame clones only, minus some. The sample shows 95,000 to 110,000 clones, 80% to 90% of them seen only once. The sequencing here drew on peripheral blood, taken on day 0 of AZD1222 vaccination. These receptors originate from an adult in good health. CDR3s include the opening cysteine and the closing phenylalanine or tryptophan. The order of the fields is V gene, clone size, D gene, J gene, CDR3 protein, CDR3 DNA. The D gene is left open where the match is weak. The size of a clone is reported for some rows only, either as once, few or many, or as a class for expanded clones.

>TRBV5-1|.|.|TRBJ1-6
CASSLDKGPLHF
TGCGCCAGCAGCTTGGATAAGGGACCCCTCCACTTT
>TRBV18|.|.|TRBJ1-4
CASSPGGRTNEKLFF
TGTGCCAGCTCACCGGGCGGGAGGACTAATGAAAAACTGTTTTTT
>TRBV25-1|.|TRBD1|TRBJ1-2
CASSEQGVDGYTF
TGTGCCAGCAGTGAGCAGGGGGTTGATGGCTACACCTTC
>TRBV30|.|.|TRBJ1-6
CAWSVRRVGGIRGSYNSPLHF
TGTGCCTGGAGTGTCCGCCGGGTGGGGGGGATCAGGGGCTCCTATAATTCACCCCTCCACTTT
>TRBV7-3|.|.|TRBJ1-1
CASSLTYNTEAFF
TGTGCCAGCAGTCTGACATACAACACTGAAGCTTTCTTT
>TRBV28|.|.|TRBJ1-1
CASSGGGSGLNTEAFF
TGTGCCAGCAGTGGGGGGGGATCAGGACTGAACACTGAAGCTTTCTTT
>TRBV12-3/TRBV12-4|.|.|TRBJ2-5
CASSLAGGETQYF
TGTGCCAGCAGTTTAGCGGGGGGAGAGACCCAGTACTTC
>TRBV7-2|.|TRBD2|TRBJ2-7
CASSGRTSLGEQYF
TGTGCCAGCAGCGGAAGGACTAGCTTGGGTGAGCAGTACTTC
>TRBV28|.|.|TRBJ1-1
CASSLTGRQDTEAFF
TGTGCCAGCAGTTTGACTGGCAGGCAGGACACTGAAGCTTTCTTT
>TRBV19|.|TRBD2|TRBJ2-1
CASSIGGGPYNEQFF
TGTGCCAGTAGTATCGGCGGGGGACCCTACAATGAGCAGTTCTTC
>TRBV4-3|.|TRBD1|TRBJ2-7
CASSQTGTGFGYEQYF
TGCGCCAGCAGCCAAACCGGGACAGGGTTCGGATACGAGCAGTACTTC
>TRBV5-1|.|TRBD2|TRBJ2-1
CASSFSGREGEQFF
TGCGCCAGCAGCTTTAGCGGGAGAGAGGGTGAGCAGTTCTTC
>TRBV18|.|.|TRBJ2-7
CASSQWDTNYEQYF
TGTGCCAGCTCACAATGGGACACCAACTACGAGCAGTACTTC
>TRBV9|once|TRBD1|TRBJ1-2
CASSAGQGDYGYTF
TGTGCCAGCAGCGCAGGACAGGGAGACTATGGCTACACCTTC
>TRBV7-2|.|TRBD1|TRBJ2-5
CASSLKGQGSGETQYF
TGTGCCAGCAGCCTCAAGGGACAGGGTAGCGGGGAGACCCAGTACTTC
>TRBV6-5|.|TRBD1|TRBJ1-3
CASSTGQGGNTIYF
TGTGCCAGCAGCACGGGACAGGGCGGAAACACCATATATTTT
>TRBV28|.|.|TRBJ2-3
CASSPLGVGTDTQYF
TGTGCCAGCAGCCCCTTGGGGGTCGGCACAGATACGCAGTATTTT
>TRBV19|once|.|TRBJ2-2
CASSLGGTGELFF
TGTGCCAGTAGTTTAGGGGGCACCGGGGAGCTGTTTTTT
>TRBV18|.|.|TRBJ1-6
CASSPGGERSPLHF
TGTGCCAGCTCACCGGGAGGAGAGCGTTCACCCCTCCACTTT
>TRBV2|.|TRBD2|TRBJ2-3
CATTPLAGDTDTQYF
TGTGCCACTACGCCATTAGCGGGGGACACAGATACGCAGTATTTT
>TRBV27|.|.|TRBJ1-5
CASSLRTIYSNQPQHF
TGTGCCAGCAGTTTACGTACAATCTATAGCAATCAGCCCCAGCATTTT
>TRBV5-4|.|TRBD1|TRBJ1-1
CASSLRQGGRGVEAFF
TGTGCCAGCAGCTTGCGGCAGGGGGGAAGGGGGGTTGAAGCTTTCTTT
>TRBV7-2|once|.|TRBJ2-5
CASRGDLPPKTQYF
TGTGCCAGCAGGGGGGACTTGCCCCCCAAGACCCAGTACTTC
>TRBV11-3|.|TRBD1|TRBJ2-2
CASSSGQGGTGELFF
TGTGCCAGCAGCTCTGGACAGGGGGGGACCGGGGAGCTGTTTTTT
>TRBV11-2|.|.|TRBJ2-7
CASSLASGPQYEQYF
TGTGCCAGCAGCTTAGCGAGCGGGCCACAGTACGAGCAGTACTTC
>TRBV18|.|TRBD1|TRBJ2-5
CASSPGTVQETQYF
TGTGCCAGCTCACCCGGGACAGTCCAAGAGACCCAGTACTTC
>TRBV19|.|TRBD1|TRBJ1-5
CASSLRSGTESGNQPQHF
TGTGCCAGTAGTCTCCGCTCCGGGACAGAATCTGGCAATCAGCCCCAGCATTTT
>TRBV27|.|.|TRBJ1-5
CASRTGSAQPQHF
TGTGCCAGCAGAACGGGGTCAGCTCAGCCCCAGCATTTT
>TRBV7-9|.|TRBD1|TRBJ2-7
CASNGQDSYEQYF
TGTGCCAGCAACGGACAGGACTCCTACGAGCAGTACTTC
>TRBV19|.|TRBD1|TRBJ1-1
CASKGTGGFGTEAFF
TGTGCCAGTAAAGGGACAGGGGGCTTCGGCACTGAAGCTTTCTTT
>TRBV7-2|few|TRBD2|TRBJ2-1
CASSTRTSGSYNEQFF
TGTGCCAGCAGCACCCGGACTAGCGGTTCCTACAATGAGCAGTTCTTC
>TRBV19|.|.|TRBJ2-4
CASTPPGAKNIQYF
TGTGCCAGTACCCCCCCGGGGGCCAAAAACATTCAGTACTTC
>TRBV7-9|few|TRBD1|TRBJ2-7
CASSKGPGGQGEQYF
TGTGCCAGCAGCAAGGGGCCAGGGGGTCAGGGCGAGCAGTACTTC
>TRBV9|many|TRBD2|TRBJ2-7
CASSVGLAGPGEQYF
TGTGCCAGCAGCGTAGGGCTAGCGGGTCCCGGGGAGCAGTACTTC
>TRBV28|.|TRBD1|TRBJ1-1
CASSPGQGARGAFF
TGTGCCAGCAGTCCCGGACAGGGGGCGAGAGGAGCTTTCTTT
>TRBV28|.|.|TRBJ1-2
CASSPTSGYGYTF
TGTGCCAGCAGTCCCACTTCGGGCTATGGCTACACCTTC
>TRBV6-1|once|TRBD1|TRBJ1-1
CASSEPGGRNTEAFF
TGTGCCAGCAGTGAACCAGGGGGCCGGAACACTGAAGCTTTCTTT
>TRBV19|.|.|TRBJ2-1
CASSIGGSYNEQFF
TGTGCCAGTAGTATAGGGGGGTCCTACAATGAGCAGTTCTTC
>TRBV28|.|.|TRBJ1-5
CASSRGGSNQPQHF
TGTGCCAGCAGTCGGGGGGGTAGCAATCAGCCCCAGCATTTT
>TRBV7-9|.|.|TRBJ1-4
CASSLDGSNEKLFF
TGTGCCAGCAGTTTGGACGGCTCTAATGAAAAACTGTTTTTT
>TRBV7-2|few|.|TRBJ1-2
CASSLSPPSNYGYTF
TGTGCCAGCAGCTTAAGTCCCCCTTCTAACTATGGCTACACCTTC
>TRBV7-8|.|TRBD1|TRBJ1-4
CASSLAGTGSEKLFF
TGTGCCAGCAGCTTAGCGGGGACAGGGAGTGAAAAACTGTTTTTT